The T cell receptor beta chain described here comes from a study of cytomegalovirus exposure and HLA in healthy donors. General study findings and limits: Sequencing likely generated an artifact that appeared as a cluster of highly shared sequence variants. Immune exposure was documented only through CMV serostatus. In a later analysis, more than 15,000 TCR beta sequences were associated with HLA alleles at 0.05 false discovery rate.

The V and J ends lost 6 bases and 4 bases respectively, with 13 bases between them. Germline values: CDR1 MNHEY, CDR2 SMNVEV (reference sequence). This CDR3 has 13 amino acids. The PCR made use of 60 Vbeta and 13 Jbeta primers. Using immunoSEQ multiplex PCR, the repertoire was profiled, and TCRdb retains in-frame clones only, with some absent. The sample includes 95,000 to 100,000 clones, 75% seen only once; the top ten take roughly a tenth. Details on this clone: Its antigen is currently unknown.

The origin of this receptor is a man aged 50-60 years in good health and CMV-seronegative. J is TRBJ2-7 and V is TRBV27; perhaps TRBD1 as D (6 bases). The sample taken for sequencing was PBMCs. As DNA, the CDR3 is TGTGCCAGCAGGACAGGTAATAGGTACGAGCAGTACTTC. Translated, it gives CASRTGNRYEQYF.